These 25 T cell receptor beta chains were sequenced from one sample in a study of spatial heterogeneity in lung cancer. The time point is: blood at routine non-recurrence follow-up after resection. Without sorting, whole RNA was sequenced from tumor, nontumor lung or frozen PBMC. TCRdb called the 5' RACE reads again in MiXCR, with one record for every CDR3 protein. Of some 54,000 distinct CDR3 sequences in the sample, about 7.4% are singletons; the top ten hold 35%. The sequences come from PBMCs, collected at follow-up. The receptors derive from a female donor with early-stage non-small cell lung cancer.

The table lists this clonotype with many counts. The chain combines TRBV7-2 with TRBJ2-2; D gene ambiguous. CDR3 length: 14 amino acids. Germline lookup yields CDR1 SGHTA and CDR2 FQGNSA. Trimming pared 5 bases from V and 2 bases from J, leaving 9 bases between. The CDR3 reads CASSPGPNTGELFF. The CDR3 DNA follows: TGTGCCAGCAGCCCTGGCCCCAACACCGGGGAGCTGTTTTTT.

The chain has TRBV30 and TRBJ1-1; D is uncertain. Germline V gene data show CDR1 as GTSNPN and CDR2 as SVGIG (reference sequence). This CDR3 has 14 amino acids. Trimming took 4 bases from V and 5 from J, leaving 17 bases between them. CDR3 nucleotides: TGTGCCTGGACGTTCTCGACCGGCGGGACTGAAGCTTTCTTT. It specifies CAWTFSTGGTEAFF.

The V gene is TRBV5-1, the J gene TRBJ1-2; D uncertain. Germline values: CDR1 SGHRS, CDR2 YFSETQ. The germline V and J ends were trimmed by 0 bases and 3 bases, with 6 bases remaining between them. The CDR3 runs to 13 residues. CDR3 sequence (DNA): TGCGCCAGCAGCTTGGATCCCCACTATGGCTACACCTTC. Its protein product is CASSLDPHYGYTF.

The chain recombines TRBV4-1 with TRBJ2-1; perhaps TRBD2 as D (6 bases). The V gene lost 0 bases and the J gene lost 5 bases, with 14 bases spanning the gap. Germline V gene lookup returns CDR1 MGHRA and CDR2 YSYEKL. This CDR3 contains 16 residues. CDR3: CASSQDPPGGNNEQFF. In DNA form, the CDR3 reads TGCGCCAGCAGCCAAGACCCCCCTGGGGGGAACAATGAGCAGTTCTTC.

In this sample, this clonotype turned up many times. The chain is built from TRBV5-4 and TRBJ2-1, with D possibly TRBD2 on 5 matching bases. This CDR3 is built from 18 residues. Germline CDR1 and CDR2: SGHNT and YYREEE (reference sequence). Trimming took off 4 bases at V and 4 bases at J, with 24 bases between the two ends. CDR3 sequence (DNA): TGTGCCAGCAGCCGTTTCATTCCAGGCCACACGGGATACAATGAGCAGTTCTTC. Protein sequence: CASSRFIPGHTGYNEQFF.

This clonotype has more than one count but fewer than ten. The V call is TRBV7-9, the J call TRBJ1-1, with 9 bases that match TRBD1. Germline V gives CDR1 SEHNR, CDR2 FQNEAQ (reference sequence). The CDR3 sequence is 15 residues long. The V and J ends lost 4 bases and 0 bases, in that order; junction bases with no gene match: 3. The CDR3 nucleotides read TGTGCCAGCAGCTCGGGGACAGGGATGAACACTGAAGCTTTCTTT. Translating it yields CASSSGTGMNTEAFF.

This clonotype was seen more than once but under ten times. The chain recombines TRBV5-1 with TRBJ2-5; D uncertain. The V gene lost 3 bases and the J gene lost 1 base, with 7 bases spanning the gap. The length of the CDR3 is 13 residues. CDR1 and CDR2 from the germline V gene are SGHRS and YFSETQ. In nucleotides, the CDR3 is TGCGCCAGCAGCTCGATGGCCCAAGAGACCCAGTACTTC. It yields the protein CASSSMAQETQYF.

The chain combines TRBV28 with TRBJ2-7; D call uncertain. The germline CDR1 and CDR2 sequences are MDHEN and SYDVKM. The CDR3 contains 12 residues. The ends were cut back, 6 bases at V and 7 bases at J, with 13 bases in the middle. CDR3 sequence (DNA): TGTGCCAGCAGCCGGACGCCTAGAGAGCAGTACTTC. Its translation is CASSRTPREQYF. The variable domain in full, with the rest retrieved from reference TRBV28 and TRBJ2-7, is DVKVTQSSRYLVKRTGEKVFLECVQDMDHENMFWYRQDPGLGLRLIYFSYDVKMKEKGDIPEGYSVSREKKERFSLILESASTNQTSMYLCASSRTPREQYFGPGTRLTVT.

This clonotype occurred many times. The CDR3 loop reads CASSFNTGIGELFF. For the CDR3, the DNA is TGTGCCAGCAGTTTCAATACAGGGATCGGGGAGCTGTTTTTT. The chain employs TRBV12-3 or TRBV12-4 and TRBJ2-2; possibly TRBD1 for D (6 bases). Trimming left V 3 bases short and J 7 bases short, with 12 bases between. The CDR3 contains 14 residues.

This clonotype was observed at least ten times. The rearrangement uses TRBV15 and TRBJ1-6; 10 nucleotides line up with TRBD1. The length of the CDR3 is 15 residues. Looked up from germline, CDR1 is LNHNV and CDR2 is YYDKDF (reference sequence). V gave up 2 bases and J gave up 7 bases; unmatched junction bases: 2. In nucleotides, the CDR3 is TGTGCCACCAGCAGATCGGGACAGGGGAATTCACCCCTCCACTTT. This codes for CATSRSGQGNSPLHF.

This clonotype was picked up many times. J is TRBJ2-7 and V is TRBV29-1, with D possibly being TRBD2 (6 bases). The germline gives CDR1 SQVTM, CDR2 ANQGSEA. CDR3 length: 15 residues. V was pared by 2 bases and J by 1 base, with 15 bases between. In DNA, the CDR3 is TGCAGCGTTGAACGGGAGCAGGGTAGATCCTACGAGCAGTACTTC. Its protein product is CSVEREQGRSYEQYF.

At least ten counts were recorded for this clonotype. The genes are TRBV5-6 and TRBJ1-2; D might be TRBD1 (5 bases). Trimming left V 4 bases short and J 4 bases short, with 11 bases between. CDR1 is SGHDT and CDR2 is YYEEEE in the germline V gene. The CDR3 has 13 amino acids. CDR3 in amino acids: CASSPDSSYGYTF. For the CDR3, the DNA is TGTGCCAGCAGCCCTGACAGTTCCTATGGCTACACCTTC.

In regard to this clonotype: An end of the junction does not agree with germline; a read error may underlie this. The V gene is TRBV18, the J gene TRBJ1-1, with TRBD1 as a possible D gene (5 bases). This CDR3 is built from 14 residues. CDR1 KGHSH and CDR2 LQKENI come from the germline V gene. The CDR3 is CASSPGGVNSEAFF. In DNA form, the CDR3 reads TGTGCCAGCTCACCAGGGGGTGTGAACTCTGAAGCTTTCTTT.

In this sample, this clonotype turned up many times. The chain combines TRBV7-8 with TRBJ2-6; 13 positions match TRBD2. CDR3 length: 18 amino acids. With V trimmed by 5 bases and J by 0 bases, 4 bases remained unmatched. Germline V gene sequence: CDR1 SGHVS, CDR2 FQNEAQ. CDR3 DNA: TGTGCCAGCAGCCCAGGACTAGCGGGGGTCTCTGGGGCCAACGTCCTGACTTTC. Translating gives CASSPGLAGVSGANVLTF.

This clonotype was recorded at least ten times. The chain uses TRBV7-2 and TRBJ2-5, with 7 bases that match TRBD1. Germline V gene sequence: CDR1 SGHTA, CDR2 FQGNSA. The junction had 11 bases not matched to a gene; V was cut back by 8 bases and J by 5 bases. The CDR3 is 14 amino acids. The CDR3 DNA reads TGTGCCAGCTCAGAGGGGACAGCGGCTGAGACCCAGTACTTC. Translation: CASSEGTAAETQYF.

This clonotype was picked up a small number of times. The V and J genes are TRBV3-1 and TRBJ2-1, with D unresolved. The CDR3 totals 14 residues. V was trimmed by 3 bases and J by 2 bases, leaving 8 bases between them. Germline loops: CDR1 LGHDT, CDR2 YNNKEL (reference sequence). The CDR3 loop reads CASSQRPAYNEQFF. The DNA of the CDR3 is TGTGCCAGCAGCCAGAGGCCAGCCTACAATGAGCAGTTCTTC.

The V gene is TRBV7-9, the J gene TRBJ2-3; possible D gene TRBD1, 6 bases. The CDR3 runs to 14 residues. Trimming left V 7 bases short and J 3 bases short, with 14 bases between. CDR1 and CDR2 (germline): SEHNR, FQNEAQ (reference sequence). The chain's CDR3 is CASKPQGTTDTQYF. The CDR3 DNA sequence: TGTGCCAGCAAACCCCAGGGGACGACAGATACGCAGTATTTT.

This clonotype has ten or more counts. The genes are TRBV7-9 and TRBJ1-1; unclear D gene. The CDR3 totals 16 residues. V lost 5 bases and J lost 12, with 28 bases in between. Germline CDR1 is SEHNR and CDR2 is FQNEAQ (reference sequence). The CDR3 DNA is TGTGCCAGCAGCCCGATGGCGTCGGCTTCGCGTGGGAAGCCTTTCTTT. Translated, it gives CASSPMASASRGKPFF.

This clonotype was counted at least ten times. This chain uses TRBV5-1 with TRBJ2-4; D not resolved. CDR3 length: 14 amino acids. V was clipped by 7 bases and J by 1 base, with 12 bases between them. The germline V gene has CDR1 SGHRS and CDR2 YFSETQ. The CDR3 spells CASRLSSAKNIQYF. CDR3 sequence (DNA): TGCGCCAGCCGCCTTTCTTCCGCCAAAAACATTCAGTACTTC.

In its sample, this clonotype was seen many times. This sequence joins TRBV29-1 and TRBJ2-7; maybe TRBD1 (6 bases). This CDR3 contains 12 residues. Germline-derived CDR1 and CDR2 are SQVTM and ANQGSEA. The V end was cut by 6 bases, the J end by 2 bases, with 11 bases between. The CDR3 is CSVVQGPYEQYF. The CDR3, as DNA: TGCAGCGTGGTTCAGGGGCCCTACGAGCAGTACTTC.

As to this clonotype: A clone one base away is much larger, so this may be a read error. This CDR3 fails to terminate in the conserved phenylalanine or tryptophan, so it likely reflects a read error. The chain has TRBV12-3 or TRBV12-4 and TRBJ1-5, with 8 positions matching TRBD1. The V gene end was trimmed by 3 bases and the J gene end by 7 bases; junction bases not matched to a gene: 5. This CDR3 is 14 amino acids long. CDR3 in DNA: TGTGCCAGCAGTTTCGGACAGGGCCGACAGCCCCAGCATCTT. Translated, it gives CASSFGQGRQPQHL.

V is TRBV7-2 and J is TRBJ2-2; 8 nucleotides align to TRBD2. Germline CDR1 is SGHTA and CDR2 is FQGNSA. V dropped 6 bases and J dropped 5; count of bases not matched to a gene: 11. The length of the CDR3 is 16 residues. CDR3 nucleotide sequence: TGTGCCAGCAGAAGAGCGGGGGTTGGGTCAACCGGGGAGCTGTTTTTT. Translation gives CASRRAGVGSTGELFF.

The table lists this clonotype with many counts. The V and J genes are TRBV6-1 and TRBJ2-3; D is possibly TRBD2 (6 bases). CDR3 size: 17 residues. V dropped 7 bases and J dropped 0 bases, with 20 bases sitting between them. Germline V gene data show CDR1 as MNHNS and CDR2 as SASEGT. The CDR3 DNA reads as TGTGCCAGCACCAAAAGGGGAGGCGGGGCCAGCACAGATACGCAGTATTTT. It translates to CASTKRGGGASTDTQYF.

Many counts were recorded for this clonotype. The chain employs TRBV20-1 and TRBJ2-5; D remains ambiguous. The CDR3 sequence is 13 residues long. Trimming removed 6 bases at V and 5 bases at J, with 16 bases between. In germline, CDR1 is DFQATT, CDR2 SNEGSKA (reference sequence). The CDR3 loop reads CSAQIRVQETQYF. CDR3 nucleotide sequence: TGCAGTGCCCAAATCCGGGTTCAGGAGACCCAGTACTTC.

The chain recombines TRBV7-6 with TRBJ2-7; D not resolved. The CDR3 consists of 14 residues. Looked up from germline, CDR1 is SGHVS and CDR2 is FNYEAQ. Trimming pared 5 bases from V and 6 bases from J, leaving 17 bases between. The CDR3 DNA sequence: TGTGCCAGCAGCCAGCGATTGAGTAGAGGCGAGCAGTACTTC. It encodes CASSQRLSRGEQYF.